The 6 T cell receptor beta chains reported below all come from one sample, sequenced in a study of technical replicates of blood from a few donors. Assay used: immunoSEQ multiplex PCR; TCRdb lists only in-frame clones, some missing. The top ten hold 0.35% to 0.5% of the sample, which has fewer than 100,000 clones, over 75% seen once. Sequenced: T cells isolated from PBMCs. All receptors come from a human donor in good health.

The chain couples TRBV1 to TRBJ2-1; the table's D call, TRBD2, was not checked against the DNA. TRBV1 is a listed pseudogene. This CDR3 is built from 16 residues. This CDR3 reads CTSSQLEESSYNEQFF. The DNA of the CDR3 is TGCACCAGCAGCCAACTCGAGGAAAGCTCCTACAATGAGCAGTTCTTC.

This rearrangement joins TRBV5-5 to TRBJ1-1; D unclear. There are 13 residues in the CDR3. The germline gives CDR1 SGHKS, CDR2 YYEKEE (reference sequence). The ends were cut back, 2 bases at V and 1 base at J, with 6 bases in the middle. This chain's CDR3 is CASSFGTNTEAFF. CDR3 in DNA: TGTGCCAGCAGCTTCGGTACGAACACTGAAGCTTTCTTT.

This clone has just one count. The V call is TRBV27, the J call TRBJ2-7; TRBD1 aligns across 7 bases. Trimming took 6 bases from V and 6 from J; bases not matched to a gene: 5. The CDR3 is made up of 12 amino acids. Germline V gene lookup returns CDR1 MNHEY and CDR2 SMNVEV (reference sequence). CDR3 DNA sequence: TGTGCCAGCAGCCTCAGGGGGATCGAGCAGTACTTC. Translating gives CASSLRGIEQYF.

V and J are TRBV6-1 and TRBJ1-2; D is unclear. V was trimmed by 7 bases and J by 4 bases, leaving 16 bases between them. The CDR3 has 14 residues. CDR1 is MNHNS and CDR2 is SASEGT in the germline V gene. DNA for the CDR3: TGTGCCAGCATCGGTAGCGCCCCCTCCTATGGCTACACCTTC. It encodes CASIGSAPSYGYTF.

The V gene is TRBV7-2, the J gene TRBJ2-2, with D perhaps TRBD1 (5 bases). Trimming stripped 10 bases from V and 6 bases from J, with 9 bases between. CDR1 and CDR2 (germline): SGHTA, FQGNSA. CDR3 size: 11 residues. The CDR3 bases are TGTGCCACCGCAGGGTCCGGGGAGCTGTTTTTT. Amino acids: CATAGSGELFF. The full variable domain, in which reference TRBV7-2 and TRBJ2-2 provide the parts outside the CDR3, is GAGVSQSPSNKVTEKGKDVELRCDPISGHTALYWYRQSLGQGLEFLIYFQGNSAPDKSGLPSDRFSAERTGGSVSTLTIQRTQQEDSAVYLCATAGSGELFFGEGSRLTVL.

There are a few counts of this clone. This chain connects TRBV6-5 to TRBJ1-3; tentative D call: TRBD1 (5 bases). The CDR3 has 16 amino acids. Looked up from germline, CDR1 is MNHEY and CDR2 is SVGAGI. The V end lost 2 bases, the J end lost 0 bases, and 11 bases lay between the germline ends. CDR3 coding DNA: TGTGCCAGCAGTTACCGGGACTACAACTCTGGAAACACCATATATTTT. It codes for CASSYRDYNSGNTIYF.